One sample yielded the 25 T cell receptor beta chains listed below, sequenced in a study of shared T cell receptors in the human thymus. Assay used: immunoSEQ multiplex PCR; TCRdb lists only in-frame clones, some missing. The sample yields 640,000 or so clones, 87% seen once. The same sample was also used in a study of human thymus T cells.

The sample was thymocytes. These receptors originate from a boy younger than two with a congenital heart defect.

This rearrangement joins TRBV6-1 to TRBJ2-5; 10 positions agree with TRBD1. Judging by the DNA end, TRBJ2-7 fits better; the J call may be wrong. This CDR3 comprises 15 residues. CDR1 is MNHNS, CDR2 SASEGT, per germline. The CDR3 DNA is TGTGCCAGCAGGATCGGGACAGGGGTCCCCTACGAGCAGTACTTC. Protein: CASRIGTGVPYEQYF.

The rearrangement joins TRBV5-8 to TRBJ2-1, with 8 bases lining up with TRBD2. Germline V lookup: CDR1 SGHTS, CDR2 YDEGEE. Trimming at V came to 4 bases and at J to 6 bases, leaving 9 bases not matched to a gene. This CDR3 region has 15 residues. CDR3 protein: CASSHDLAGPNEQFF. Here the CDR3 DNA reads TGTGCCAGCAGCCACGACTTAGCGGGACCCAATGAGCAGTTCTTC. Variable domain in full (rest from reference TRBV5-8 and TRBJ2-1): EAGVTQSPTHLIKTRGQQATLRCSPISGHTSVYWYQQALGLGLQFLLWYDEGEERNRGNFPPRFSGRQFPNYSSELNVNALELEDSALYLCASSHDLAGPNEQFFGPGTRLTVL.

CDR3 residues: CASSQSDRVPTPGNEKLFF. The CDR3 DNA reads as TGCGCCAGCAGCCAAAGTGACAGGGTCCCCACCCCTGGGAATGAAAAACTGTTTTTT. The chain joins TRBV4-1 to TRBJ1-4, with 7 nucleotides matching TRBD1. The trim removed 2 bases at V and 5 bases at J, leaving 17 bases unmatched. The germline gives CDR1 MGHRA, CDR2 YSYEKL. This CDR3 contains 19 residues.

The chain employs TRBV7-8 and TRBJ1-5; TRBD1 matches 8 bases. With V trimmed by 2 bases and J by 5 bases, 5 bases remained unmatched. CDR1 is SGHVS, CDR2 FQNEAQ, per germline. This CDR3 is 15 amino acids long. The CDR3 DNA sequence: TGTGCCAGCAGCTTATGGGACAGGAAGTATCAGCCCCAGCATTTT. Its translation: CASSLWDRKYQPQHF.

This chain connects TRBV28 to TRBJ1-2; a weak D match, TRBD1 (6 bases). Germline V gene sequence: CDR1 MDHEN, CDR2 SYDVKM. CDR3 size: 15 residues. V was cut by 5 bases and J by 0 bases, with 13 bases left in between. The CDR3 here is CASSPSTGSNYGYTF. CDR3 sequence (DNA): TGTGCCAGCAGTCCCTCGACAGGTTCTAACTATGGCTACACCTTC.

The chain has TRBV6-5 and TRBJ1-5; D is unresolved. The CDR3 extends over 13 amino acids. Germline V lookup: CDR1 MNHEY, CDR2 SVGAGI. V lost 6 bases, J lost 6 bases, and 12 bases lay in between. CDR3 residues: CASREGTGQPQHF. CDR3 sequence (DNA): TGTGCCAGCAGAGAGGGAACGGGTCAGCCCCAGCATTTT.

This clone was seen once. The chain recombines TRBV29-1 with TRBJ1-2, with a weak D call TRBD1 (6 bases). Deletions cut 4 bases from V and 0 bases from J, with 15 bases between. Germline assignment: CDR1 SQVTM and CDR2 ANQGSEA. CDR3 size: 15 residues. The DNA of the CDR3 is TGCAGCGTTGTCGCAGGGGAAGGGACTAACTATGGCTACACCTTC. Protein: CSVVAGEGTNYGYTF.

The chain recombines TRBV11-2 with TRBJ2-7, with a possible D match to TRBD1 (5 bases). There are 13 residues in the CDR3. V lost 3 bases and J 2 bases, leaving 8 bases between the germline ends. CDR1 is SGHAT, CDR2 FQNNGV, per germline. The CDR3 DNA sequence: TGTGCCAGCAGCTTGGACAAAACCTACGAGCAGTACTTC. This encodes CASSLDKTYEQYF.

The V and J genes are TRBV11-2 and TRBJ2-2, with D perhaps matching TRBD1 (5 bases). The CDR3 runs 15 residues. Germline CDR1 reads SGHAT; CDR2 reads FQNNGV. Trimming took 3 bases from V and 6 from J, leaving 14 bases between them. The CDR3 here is CASSLHQGFAGELFF. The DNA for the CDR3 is TGTGCCAGCAGCTTGCATCAGGGTTTCGCCGGGGAGCTGTTTTTT.

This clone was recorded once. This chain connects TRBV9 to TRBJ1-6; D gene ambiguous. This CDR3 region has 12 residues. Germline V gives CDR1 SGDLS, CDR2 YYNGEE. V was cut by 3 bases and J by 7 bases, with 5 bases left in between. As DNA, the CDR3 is TGTGCCAGCAGCGAATCAAATTCACCCCTCCACTTT. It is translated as CASSESNSPLHF.

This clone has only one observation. The CDR3 DNA follows: TGTGCCAGCAGTCCAAGTACCGGGGATTACAATGAGCAGTTCTTC. As protein: CASSPSTGDYNEQFF. The J gene is TRBJ2-1, the V gene TRBV6-4; TRBD2 is a possible D gene (5 bases). With 5 bases removed from V and 4 bases from J, the gap between germline ends came to 15 bases. The length of the CDR3 is 15 residues. Germline lookup yields CDR1 MRHNA and CDR2 SNTAGT.

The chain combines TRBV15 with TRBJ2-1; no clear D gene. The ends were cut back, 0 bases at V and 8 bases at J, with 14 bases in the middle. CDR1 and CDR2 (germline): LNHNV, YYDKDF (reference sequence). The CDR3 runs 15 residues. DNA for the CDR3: TGTGCCACCAGCAGAGATGGTGCGGAATTCTATGAGCAGTTCTTC. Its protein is CATSRDGAEFYEQFF. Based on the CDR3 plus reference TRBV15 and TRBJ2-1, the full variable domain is DAMVIQNPRYQVTQFGKPVTLSCSQTLNHNVMYWYQQKSSQAPKLLFHYYDKDFNNEADTPDNFQSRRPNTSFCFLDIRSPGLGDTAMYLCATSRDGAEFYEQFFGPGTRLTVL.

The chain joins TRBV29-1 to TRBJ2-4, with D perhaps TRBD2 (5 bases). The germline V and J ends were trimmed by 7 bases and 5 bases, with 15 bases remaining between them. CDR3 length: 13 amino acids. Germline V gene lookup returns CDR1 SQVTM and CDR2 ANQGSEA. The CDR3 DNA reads TGCAGCGCCCTCTATGGGCGGGAAAACATTCAGTACTTC. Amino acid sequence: CSALYGRENIQYF.

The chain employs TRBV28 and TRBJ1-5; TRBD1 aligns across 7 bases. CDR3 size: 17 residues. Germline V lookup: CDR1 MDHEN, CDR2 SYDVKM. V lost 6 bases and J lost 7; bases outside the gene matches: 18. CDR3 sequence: CASRLGGQKGMGQPQHF. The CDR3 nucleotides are TGTGCCAGCAGGTTAGGGGGACAGAAGGGTATGGGACAGCCCCAGCATTTT.

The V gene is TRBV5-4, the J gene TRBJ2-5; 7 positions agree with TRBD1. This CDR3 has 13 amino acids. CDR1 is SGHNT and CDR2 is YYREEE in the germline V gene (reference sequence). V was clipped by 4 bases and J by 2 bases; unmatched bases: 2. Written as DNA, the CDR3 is TGTGCCAGCAGCAAGGGACAGCAAGAGACCCAGTACTTC. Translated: CASSKGQQETQYF.

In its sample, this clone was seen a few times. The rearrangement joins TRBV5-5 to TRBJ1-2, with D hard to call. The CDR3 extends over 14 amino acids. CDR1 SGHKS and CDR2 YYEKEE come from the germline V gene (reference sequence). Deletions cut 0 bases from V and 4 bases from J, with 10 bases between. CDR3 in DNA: TGTGCCAGCAGCTTGGAGGGAGGGTCCTATGGCTACACCTTC. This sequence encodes CASSLEGGSYGYTF.

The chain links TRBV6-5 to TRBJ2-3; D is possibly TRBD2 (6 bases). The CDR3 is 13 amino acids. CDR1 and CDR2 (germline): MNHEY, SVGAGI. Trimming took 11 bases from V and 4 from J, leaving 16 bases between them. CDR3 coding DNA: TGTGCCTCCACTACGCGGGATGCAGATACGCAGTATTTT. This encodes CASTTRDADTQYF.

CDR3 sequence reads: CASSFQFHTGELFF. CDR3 DNA sequence: TGTGCCAGCAGTTTCCAATTTCACACCGGGGAGCTGTTTTTT. This chain uses TRBV28 with TRBJ2-2; D uncertain. The germline V gene encodes CDR1 MDHEN and CDR2 SYDVKM. Trimming took off 3 bases at V and 3 bases at J, with 8 bases between the two ends. CDR3 length: 14 amino acids.

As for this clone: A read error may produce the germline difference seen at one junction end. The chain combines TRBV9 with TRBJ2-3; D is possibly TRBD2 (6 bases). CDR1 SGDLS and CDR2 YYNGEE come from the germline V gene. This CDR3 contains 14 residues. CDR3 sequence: CASSVGTSKDTQYF. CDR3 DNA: TGTGCCAGCAGCGTAGGTACTAGCAAAGATACGCAGTATTTT.

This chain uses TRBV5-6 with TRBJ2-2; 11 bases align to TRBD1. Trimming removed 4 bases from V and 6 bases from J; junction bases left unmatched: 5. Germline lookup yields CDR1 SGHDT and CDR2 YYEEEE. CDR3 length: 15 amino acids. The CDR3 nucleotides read TGTGCCAGCAGCCTGGACAGGGGGCGATCCGGGGAGCTGTTTTTT. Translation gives CASSLDRGRSGELFF.

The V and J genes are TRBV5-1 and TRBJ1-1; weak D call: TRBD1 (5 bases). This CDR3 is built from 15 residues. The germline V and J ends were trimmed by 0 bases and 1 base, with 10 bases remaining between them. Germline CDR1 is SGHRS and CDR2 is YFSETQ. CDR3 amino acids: CASSLAIQGNTEAFF. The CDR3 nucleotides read TGCGCCAGCAGCTTGGCCATCCAGGGGAACACTGAAGCTTTCTTT.

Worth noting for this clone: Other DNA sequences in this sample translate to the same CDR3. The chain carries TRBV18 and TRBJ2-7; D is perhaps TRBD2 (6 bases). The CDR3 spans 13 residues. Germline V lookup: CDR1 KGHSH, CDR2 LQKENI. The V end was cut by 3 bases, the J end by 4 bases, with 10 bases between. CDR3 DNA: TGTGCCAGCTCACCGACTAGGTCTTACGAGCAGTACTTC. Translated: CASSPTRSYEQYF.

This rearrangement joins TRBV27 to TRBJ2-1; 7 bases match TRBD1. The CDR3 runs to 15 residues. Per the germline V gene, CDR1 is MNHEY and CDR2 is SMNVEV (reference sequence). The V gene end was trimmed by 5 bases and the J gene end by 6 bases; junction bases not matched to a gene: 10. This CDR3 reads CASSPDDRVGNEQFF. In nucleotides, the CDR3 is TGTGCCAGCAGTCCAGACGACAGGGTGGGCAATGAGCAGTTCTTC.

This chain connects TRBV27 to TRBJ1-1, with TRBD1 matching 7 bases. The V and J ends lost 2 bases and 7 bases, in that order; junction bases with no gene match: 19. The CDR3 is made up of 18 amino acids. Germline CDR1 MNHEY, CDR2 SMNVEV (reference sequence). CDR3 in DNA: TGTGCCAGCAGTTTACCCACAGGGAATGGGATGGGACAGTATGAAGCTTTCTTT. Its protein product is CASSLPTGNGMGQYEAFF.

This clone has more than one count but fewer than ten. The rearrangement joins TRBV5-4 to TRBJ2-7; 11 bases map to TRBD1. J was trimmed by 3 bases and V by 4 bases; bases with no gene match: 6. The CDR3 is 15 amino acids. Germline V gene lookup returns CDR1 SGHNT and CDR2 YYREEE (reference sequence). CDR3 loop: CASSRTGGLLYEQYF. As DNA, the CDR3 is TGTGCCAGCAGCCGGACAGGGGGCCTTCTCTACGAGCAGTACTTC.